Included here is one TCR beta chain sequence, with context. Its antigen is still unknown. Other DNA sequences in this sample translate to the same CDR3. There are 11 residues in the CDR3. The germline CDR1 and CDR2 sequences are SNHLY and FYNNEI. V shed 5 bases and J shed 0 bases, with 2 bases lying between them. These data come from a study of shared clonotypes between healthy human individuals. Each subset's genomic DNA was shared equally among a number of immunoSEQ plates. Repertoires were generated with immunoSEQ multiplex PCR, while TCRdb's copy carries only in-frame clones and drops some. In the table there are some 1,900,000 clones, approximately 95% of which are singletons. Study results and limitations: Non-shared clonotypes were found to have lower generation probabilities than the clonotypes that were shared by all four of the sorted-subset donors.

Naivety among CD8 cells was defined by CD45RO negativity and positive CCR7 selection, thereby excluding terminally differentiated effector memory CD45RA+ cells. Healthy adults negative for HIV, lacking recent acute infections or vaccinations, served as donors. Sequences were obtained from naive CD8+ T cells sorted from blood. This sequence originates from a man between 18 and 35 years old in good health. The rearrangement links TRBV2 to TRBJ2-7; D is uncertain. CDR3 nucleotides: TGTGCCAGCAGTCCCTCCTACGAGCAGTACTTC. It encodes CASSPSYEQYF. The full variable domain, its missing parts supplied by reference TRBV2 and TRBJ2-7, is EPEVTQTPSHQVTQMGQEVILRCVPISNHLYFYWYRQILGQKVEFLVSFYNNEISEKSEIFDDQFSVERPDGSNFTLKIRSTKLEDSAMYFCASSPSYEQYFGPGTRLTVT.